The 10 T cell receptor beta chains below were found in one sample sequenced in a study of shared clonotypes between healthy human individuals. Some clones are missing from TCRdb's copy, which holds only in-frame ones; the method was immunoSEQ multiplex PCR. The table has around 2,000,000 clones, over 85% seen once. Specimen: naive CD4+ T cells sorted from blood. Described subset: CD45RA+ positively selected. All receptors come from a man aged 18 to 35 in good health.

This chain connects TRBV6-5 to TRBJ1-2; D is possibly TRBD1 (5 bases). V dropped 0 bases and J dropped 7 bases, with 9 bases sitting between them. The germline CDR1 and CDR2 sequences are MNHEY and SVGAGI. The CDR3 is made up of 13 amino acids. The DNA of the CDR3 is TGTGCCAGCAGTTACTCCCAGGGTGGTGGCTACACCTTC. Residues: CASSYSQGGGYTF.

The chain combines TRBV6-1 with TRBJ2-5; 9 bases agree with TRBD2. The CDR3 runs to 14 residues. Germline loops: CDR1 MNHNS, CDR2 SASEGT. V was pared by 7 bases and J by 7 bases, with 10 bases of the junction left unmatched. Here the CDR3 reads CASTPGRGGVTQYF. The DNA for the CDR3 is TGTGCCAGCACCCCGGGGCGGGGGGGCGTGACCCAGTACTTC.

The J gene is TRBJ1-2, the V gene TRBV27; 9 bases map to TRBD1. The CDR3 contains 15 residues. The germline V gene encodes CDR1 MNHEY and CDR2 SMNVEV (reference sequence). The junction had 9 bases not matched to a gene; V was cut back by 6 bases and J by 4 bases. Written as DNA, the CDR3 is TGTGCCAGCAGCCCCAAGACAGGGGGGACCTATGGCTACACCTTC. It encodes CASSPKTGGTYGYTF.

The CDR3 DNA reads as TGTGCCAGCAGTTTATCGGGGGGAATGACAGATACGCAGTATTTT. It is translated as CASSLSGGMTDTQYF. The J gene is TRBJ2-3, the V gene TRBV27; D perhaps matches TRBD2 (6 bases). The CDR3 has 15 residues. Germline CDR1 is MNHEY and CDR2 is SMNVEV (reference sequence). Trimming removed 0 bases at V and 3 bases at J, with 10 bases between.

This clone was detected a few times. The sample holds other DNA sequences that translate to the same CDR3. The chain's CDR3 is CASSRGQETQYF. The CDR3 DNA reads TGTGCCAGCAGCCGGGGCCAAGAGACCCAGTACTTC. The gene calls are TRBV6-5 and TRBJ2-5; the D gene is possibly TRBD2 (5 bases). Trimming cost V 6 bases and J 1 base, with 6 bases left between them. Germline CDR1 MNHEY, CDR2 SVGAGI. CDR3 length: 12 residues.

The chain carries TRBV5-4 and TRBJ1-6; D unclear. The CDR3 has 15 amino acids. Germline lookup yields CDR1 SGHNT and CDR2 YYREEE (reference sequence). With 4 bases removed from V and 7 bases from J, the gap between germline ends came to 15 bases. CDR3 sequence (DNA): TGTGCCAGCAGCCTTCATAAGGGCGGGAATTCACCCCTCCACTTT. This gives the protein CASSLHKGGNSPLHF.

The V and J genes are TRBV11-2 and TRBJ1-6; tentative D call: TRBD1 (5 bases). This CDR3 is built from 15 residues. Germline assignment: CDR1 SGHAT and CDR2 FQNNGV. The germline V and J ends were trimmed by 0 bases and 6 bases, with 9 bases remaining between them. The CDR3 DNA reads as TGTGCCAGCAGCTTAGAAGGGGCAGGTAATTCACCCCTCCACTTT. Translation gives CASSLEGAGNSPLHF.

The chain uses TRBV6-5 and TRBJ1-6; 10 nucleotides align to TRBD1. The CDR3 covers 14 residues. With V trimmed by 6 bases and J by 10 bases, 6 bases remained unmatched. CDR1 MNHEY and CDR2 SVGAGI come from the germline V gene. The CDR3 DNA reads TGTGCCAGCAGCCCCGGGACAGGGGAATCACCCCTCCACTTT. Its protein is CASSPGTGESPLHF.

The CDR3 DNA is TGCGCCAGCAGCTTGGCTAGCGGGAGTCCAGATACGCAGTATTTT. It translates to CASSLASGSPDTQYF. V is TRBV5-1 and J is TRBJ2-3; 10 positions agree with TRBD2. CDR1 is SGHRS, CDR2 YFSETQ, per germline. V lost 0 bases, J lost 4 bases, and 2 bases stayed unmatched. The CDR3 is 15 residues long.

This clone has only one observation. A much bigger clone sits one base away, suggesting this may be a read error. No conserved phenylalanine or tryptophan is present at the end of the CDR3, so a read error is the likely explanation. The chain recombines TRBV27 with TRBJ1-5, with D unresolved. The CDR3 is made up of 12 amino acids. With 9 bases removed from V and 2 bases from J, the gap between germline ends came to 8 bases. The germline CDR1 and CDR2 sequences are MNHEY and SMNVEV (reference sequence). The CDR3, as DNA: TGTGCCAGGCCTCGAGGCAATCAGCCCCAGCATCTT. The encoded protein is CARPRGNQPQHL.